This T cell receptor (beta chain) appears in the sequencing data of a study of cytomegalovirus exposure and HLA in healthy donors. This clone is a singleton in its sample. This CDR3 contains 15 residues. The J segment lost 7 bases and the V segment lost 4 bases, leaving 9 bases of the junction unmatched. CDR1 and CDR2 (germline): SGHRS, YFSETQ. This PCR relied on a set of 60 Vbeta primers and 13 Jbeta primers. Only in-frame clones appear in the TCRdb table, and some are missing; sequencing was by immunoSEQ multiplex PCR. The table has hundreds of thousands of clones, more than 70% seen once. What was sequenced was PBMCs. The source is a boy younger than 18 in good health and CMV-seronegative. The V and J genes are TRBV5-1 and TRBJ2-7; TRBD1 agrees at 12 bases. The CDR3 is CASSPGTGGFQEQYF. The CDR3 region has the DNA TGCGCCAGCAGCCCCGGGACAGGGGGCTTTCAGGAGCAGTACTTC.